These T cell receptor beta chains were read from a single sample in a study of shared clonotypes between healthy human individuals. Generated by immunoSEQ multiplex PCR, the TCRdb table keeps only in-frame clones and is missing some. The data hold hundreds of thousands of clones, with around 90% observed a single time. Source material: naive CD8+ T cells sorted from blood. These receptors originate from a man aged 30 to 39 in good health. CDR3s include the opening cysteine and the closing phenylalanine or tryptophan. A D gene is named only where the DNA matches it firmly. Clone size is given for some rows only: seen once, a few or many times, or a class if the clone is expanded.

j_gene	v_gene	d_gene	abundance	CDR3nt	CDR3aa
TRBJ2-7	TRBV28	TRBD2	NA	TGTGCCAGCAGTCCTACGGGACTAGCGGCAAGCTCCTACGAGCAGTACTTC	CASSPTGLAASSYEQYF
TRBJ2-7	TRBV28	TRBD1	once	TGTGCCAGCAGGGACAGGAACTACGAGCAGTACTTC	CASRDRNYEQYF
TRBJ2-5	TRBV28	NA	once	TGTGCCAGCAGTTTTCGGGGGTTGGAGACCCAGTACTTC	CASSFRGLETQYF
TRBJ2-7	TRBV29-1	NA	once	TGCAGCGTTGCATTACACGAGCAGTACTTC	CSVALHEQYF
TRBJ1-2	TRBV30	TRBD1	NA	TGTGCCTGTCCGGGACAGGGGGTTTCTTGGGGGAACTATGGCTACACCTTC	CACPGQGVSWGNYGYTF
TRBJ2-5	TRBV29-1	TRBD2	NA	TGCAGCGTTGAAGGGGAGGGTAGCGGGAGTGTTGAGACCCAGTACTTC	CSVEGEGSGSVETQYF
TRBJ1-2	TRBV10-1	NA	NA	TGCGCCAGGCAATCCAAGAGCTCTTCTAACTATGGCTACACCTTC	CARQSKSSSNYGYTF
TRBJ2-7	TRBV28	NA	NA	TGTGCCAGCAGTTTGTCGGTTCTCGGCGAGCAGTACTTC	CASSLSVLGEQYF
TRBJ2-7	TRBV6-5	NA	NA	TGTGCCAGCAGTTCCTCAGGAATTGGCGAGCAGTACTTC	CASSSSGIGEQYF
TRBJ1-1	TRBV11-2	NA	NA	TGTGCCAGCAGCTTAGAATGGGGGGCGAGAAACACTGAAGCTTTCTTT	CASSLEWGARNTEAFF
TRBJ2-6	TRBV6-4	NA	NA	TGTGCCAGCACTCAGGAGGGAGGCTCTGGGGCCAACGTCCTGACTTTC	CASTQEGGSGANVLTF
TRBJ1-1	TRBV25-1	TRBD1	few	TGTGCCAGCAGTGCCCCCCCGGGACAGAGGGACACTGAAGCTTTCTTT	CASSAPPGQRDTEAFF
TRBJ1-1	TRBV11-2	NA	NA	TGTGCCAGCAGCTTAATCACTGAAGCTTTCTTT	CASSLITEAFF
TRBJ2-7	TRBV7-9	NA	NA	TGTGCCAGCAGCCCCGTGGTAGCGGCCTCCTACGAGCAGTACTTC	CASSPVVAASYEQYF
TRBJ2-7	TRBV14	NA	NA	TGTGCCAGCAGCCAAGATATAGGGGCCCCTTCCTACGAGCAGTACTTC	CASSQDIGAPSYEQYF
TRBJ2-1	TRBV5-1	TRBD2	NA	TGCGCCAGCAGCATGACTAGCGGGTACAATGAGCAGTTCTTC	CASSMTSGYNEQFF
TRBJ2-1	TRBV5-6	NA	NA	TGTGCCAGCAGCTTGAAAATTGATGAGCAGTTCTTC	CASSLKIDEQFF
TRBJ1-2	TRBV11-2	NA	once	TGTGCCAGCAGGCCCTTAGGCCAGGACTATGGCTACACCTTC	CASRPLGQDYGYTF
TRBJ2-7	TRBV29-1	NA	once	TGCAGCGTTGATTTGGTCGATCCCTACGAGCAGTACTTC	CSVDLVDPYEQYF
TRBJ2-1	TRBV29-1	NA	NA	TGCAGCGTTGAAGGGGAAACCCAAGGGGGACGGGGCCTCGTGTATGAGCAGTTCTTC	CSVEGETQGGRGLVYEQFF
TRBJ2-5	TRBV5-1	TRBD2	NA	TGCGCCAGCAGCTCGGGACTAGGAGAAGAGACCCAGTACTTC	CASSSGLGEETQYF
TRBJ1-4	TRBV2	TRBD1	NA	TGTGCCAGCAGGGGAACAGGGGGGACTAATGAAAAACTGTTTTTT	CASRGTGGTNEKLFF
TRBJ2-7	TRBV27	TRBD2	NA	TGTGCCAGCAGTAGGGCCGGGACTAGCGGGAGTGCCTACGAGCAGTACTTC	CASSRAGTSGSAYEQYF
TRBJ2-6	TRBV9	NA	NA	TGTGCCAGCTTAATTAGACTCAAACAAAGTCGGGCCAACGTCCTGACTTTC	CASLIRLKQSRANVLTF
TRBJ2-7	TRBV2	NA	NA	TGTGCCAGCAGTGCATCCTACGAGCAGTACTTC	CASSASYEQYF
TRBJ2-2	TRBV10-3	TRBD2	NA	TGTGCCATCAGGCGGGAGGGCCCAACCGGGGAGCTGTTTTTT	CAIRREGPTGELFF
TRBJ1-4	TRBV6-1	NA	NA	TGTGCCAGCAGTGATTGGGAGGATGAAAAACTGTTTTTT	CASSDWEDEKLFF
TRBJ2-1	TRBV7-2	TRBD2	NA	TGTGCCAGCAGTGTAGGACCGGGAGGACCCCGCAATGAGCAGTTCTTC	CASSVGPGGPRNEQFF
TRBJ2-2	TRBV7-3	TRBD2	NA	TGTGCCAGCAGCTTAGGGGGACTAGCACGGACCGGGGAGCTGTTTTTT	CASSLGGLARTGELFF